This T cell receptor (beta chain) stems from a study of T cell responses to AZD1222 COVID-19 vaccine. For the study at large: It was second doses at about 4 or about 12 weeks that were pooled.

Study-level points and caveats: Targeting of unmutated variant regions was reportedly seen in nearly half of spike-specific TCRs. Baseline seropositivity characterized only six AZD1222 recipients. White British donors predominated, females outnumbered males, and clonal diversity was possibly underestimated.

Here immunoSEQ multiplex PCR was the method, and the copy in TCRdb shows in-frame clones only, minus some. The sample lists more than 70,000 clones; 70% to 90% were seen once. The CDR3 contains 14 residues. CDR1 is MNHEY and CDR2 is SVGAGI in the germline V gene. Trimming shortened V by 8 bases and J by 1 base, and 13 bases separated the two germline ends. About this clone: The target antigen is unknown.

This clonotype was sampled from an adult in good health. The specimen was peripheral blood, collected on day 0 of AZD1222 vaccination. The chain recombines TRBV6-5 with TRBJ2-3; no firm D call. DNA of the CDR3: TGTGCCAGCCGGGCTGGGCCTGGCACAGATACGCAGTATTTT. Translated, it gives CASRAGPGTDTQYF.